This T cell receptor (beta chain) was observed in a study of T cells in Graves' hyperthyroidism and ophthalmopathy (dated by TCRdb to the late 2010s). About the full investigation: Peripheral blood samples were taken at initial diagnosis, before any treatment was given. To identify distinguishing TCR V-J signatures, a discovery cohort of around 98 patients was used, comprising 43 with Graves' ophthalmopathy and 57 with stable Graves' hyperthyroidism. An independent validation cohort of around 19 hyperthyroidism patients and about 15 patients who later progressed to ophthalmopathy tested prospective prediction of ophthalmopathy. The 80 to 100 discovery patients were randomly divided into training and test sets at a 7:3 ratio. The study also compared thyroid tissue and blood T-cell repertoires from 6 or 7 Graves' hyperthyroidism patients. Following sampling, methimazole starting at 30 mg daily was given to hyperthyroidism patients, and high-dose intravenous methylprednisolone was given to ophthalmopathy patients. The paper reports TCR Vbeta CDR3 sequencing of approximately 130 peripheral blood samples: some 44 ophthalmopathy, about 75 hyperthyroidism and 17 progressor patients.

The TCR beta CDR3 regions were amplified from the RNA transcripts. The first round of RT-PCR for the TCR CDR3 was performed with the HTBI primer set and the Qiagen OneStep RT-PCR kit. Libraries were constructed in a second round of multiplex PCR, after which size selection and purification were performed. Paired-end sequencing of the libraries was performed with 100 bp reads on an Illumina HiSeq2000. Turning to the authors' computational methods: SOAPnuke was used to process the raw data, throwing out any read that contained adapters or uncalled bases, had a mean Phred below 15, or lacked an exact constant-primer or identifier match. COPE v1.2.5 was used to merge high-quality paired reads, and clonotypes were defined as unique nucleotide sequences. MiTCR v1.1 was used to align clonotypes to the IMGT TRBV, TRBD and TRBJ reference segments. The analysis included only V-J combinations with a frequency above 0.0001, which together covered about 99% of the repertoires. A TCS score was defined as the ratio between F50 (clonal expansion) and ExV (chaos), using BLOSUM62-based TCRdist between CDR3 peptides within each V-J. Welch's t-statistics and random forest reduced fewer than 600 V-J features to fewer than 15, which were used in a naive Bayes classifier (R e1071). TCRdb trimmed the raw reads at Q25, called clones with MiXCR and kept productive beta chains. Rows with one shared CDR3 protein collapse into an entry with the most common genes and DNA. These V and J calls are TCRdb output, not the study's own analysis. The sample profile shows approximately 560,000 distinct CDR3 sequences; less than 20% of them were found once. Clones ranked in the top ten supply around 7.3% of the sample.

This clonotype was counted ten times or more. What this receptor recognizes is not known. It has no much larger one-base neighbor in the sample; base qualities were not kept. What the study reported, not specific to this receptor: No statistical method was used to set the sample size in advance, and investigators knew the group allocation. In cross-validation, a model built on a 13 V-J signature told ophthalmopathy apart from stable hyperthyroidism with 85% to 90% sensitivity and around 81% specificity, and in testing the same model reached 80%/75%. Blood samples also contained most of the expanded thyroid clonotypes (frequency above 0.001), which suggests that blood repertoires may reflect thyroid immune responses. In validation, the model predicted progression to ophthalmopathy with 60% to 71% sensitivity and around 72% specificity, a median of 6.5 months before onset.

Stable Graves' hyperthyroidism was defined as no progression to ophthalmopathy during 18 months of follow-up. Hyperthyroidism patients were newly diagnosed, with disease duration under 2 months, and aged 18 to 65 years. Exclusion was applied to patients with uncontrolled infections, other autoimmune diseases, pregnancy or lactation. Diagnoses were established on the basis of clinical symptoms, serum thyroxine and TRAb, thyroid ultrasound, and orbital computed tomography. PBMCs were isolated from approximately 10 ml of fresh peripheral blood by Ficoll-Paque density gradient centrifugation. Total RNA was extracted using Trizol reagent, and RNA quality was assessed on an Agilent 2100 Bioanalyzer. From the germline V gene (reference sequence), CDR1 is DFQATT and CDR2 is SNEGSKA. Deletion took 3 bases off V and 0 bases off J, with a span of 6 bases between the germline ends. Including the terminal cysteine and phenylalanine, the CDR3 comprises 12 residues. The entry retains the CDR3 DNA only, 36 bases that are in frame from base 1.

The sequence derives from a woman aged 30 to 39 with Graves' hyperthyroidism. Sequenced sample: blood. The chain was built from TRBV20-1 and TRBJ2-7; the D gene is perhaps TRBD2, from 5 matching bases. The CDR3 region has the sequence CSASGISYEQYF. DNA sequence: TGCAGTGCTAGCGGGATCTCCTACGAGCAGTACTTC.